This TCR beta chain emerged from a study of technical replicates of blood from a few donors (dated by TCRdb to 2015 to 2018). Remarks on this clone: Its antigen is unknown. There are no base qualities to consult, and no much larger clone falls within one base.

The CDR1 and CDR2 encoded by the germline V gene are SGHVS and FNYEAQ. V is pruned by 0 bases and J by 3 bases, leaving 2 bases of the junction without a gene match. The CDR3 spans 15 residues, from the cysteine through the phenylalanine. Only CDR3 DNA is held: 45 bases, read in frame from base 1. Library creation used the immunoSEQ multiplex PCR assay. Entries here come from immuneACCESS through TCRdb and include only in-frame sequences with V and J called. Some clones fail to appear in such tables; in the studies checked, an unresolved V gene covers under half of the shortfall, and the cause of the remainder is unknown. A total of about 79,000 clones appear in this sample, around 90% of them only once. Jointly, the top ten make up over 0.35% of the sample.

The sequence derives from a human donor in good health. Some clones in this sample may be carry-over from other donors' samples. This chain joins TRBV7-6 to TRBJ1-3, with 7 central nucleotides matching TRBD1. Sequencing used T cells isolated from PBMCs. The DNA reads as follows: TGTGCCAGCAGCTTAGCGGGACAGAATGGAAACACCATATATTTT. Its coded protein is CASSLAGQNGNTIYF.